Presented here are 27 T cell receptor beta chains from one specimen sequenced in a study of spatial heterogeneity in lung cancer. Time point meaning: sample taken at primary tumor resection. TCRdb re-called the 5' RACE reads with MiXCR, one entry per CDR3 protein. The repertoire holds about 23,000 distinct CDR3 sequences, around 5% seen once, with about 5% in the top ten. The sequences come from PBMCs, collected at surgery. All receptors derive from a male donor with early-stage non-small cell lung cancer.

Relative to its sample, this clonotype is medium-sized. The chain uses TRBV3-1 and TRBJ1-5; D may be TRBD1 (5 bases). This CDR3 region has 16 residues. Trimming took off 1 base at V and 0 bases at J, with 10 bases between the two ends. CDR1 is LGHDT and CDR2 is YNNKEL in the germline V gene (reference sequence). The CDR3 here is CASSQGSRGSNQPQHF. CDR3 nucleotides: TGTGCCAGCAGCCAAGGATCTAGGGGTAGCAATCAGCCCCAGCATTTT.

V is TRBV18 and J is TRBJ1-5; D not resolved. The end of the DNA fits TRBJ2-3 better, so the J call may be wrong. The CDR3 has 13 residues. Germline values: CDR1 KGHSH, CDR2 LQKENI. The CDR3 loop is CASSPTANQPQYF. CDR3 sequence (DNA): TGTGCCAGCTCACCCACAGCCAATCAGCCCCAGTATTTT.

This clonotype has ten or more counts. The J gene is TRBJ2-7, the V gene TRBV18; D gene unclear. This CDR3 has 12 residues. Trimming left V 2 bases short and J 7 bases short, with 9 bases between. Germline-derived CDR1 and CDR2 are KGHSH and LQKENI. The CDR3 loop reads CASSPGPAEQYF. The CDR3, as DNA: TGTGCCAGCTCACCAGGCCCCGCAGAGCAGTACTTC.

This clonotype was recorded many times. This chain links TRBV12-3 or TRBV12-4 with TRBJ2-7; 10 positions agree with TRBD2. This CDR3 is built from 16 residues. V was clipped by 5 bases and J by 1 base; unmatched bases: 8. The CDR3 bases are TGTGCCAGCAGTGGATCTCGACTAGCGGGTTCCTACGAGCAGTACTTC. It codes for CASSGSRLAGSYEQYF.

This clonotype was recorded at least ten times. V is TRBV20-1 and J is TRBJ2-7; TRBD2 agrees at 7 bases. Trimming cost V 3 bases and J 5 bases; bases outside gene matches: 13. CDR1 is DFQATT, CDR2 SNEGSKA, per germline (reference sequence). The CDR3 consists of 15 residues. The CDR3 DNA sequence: TGCAGTGCTAGTGACCCCCGGACTAGGCTCCACGAGCAGTACTTC. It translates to CSASDPRTRLHEQYF.

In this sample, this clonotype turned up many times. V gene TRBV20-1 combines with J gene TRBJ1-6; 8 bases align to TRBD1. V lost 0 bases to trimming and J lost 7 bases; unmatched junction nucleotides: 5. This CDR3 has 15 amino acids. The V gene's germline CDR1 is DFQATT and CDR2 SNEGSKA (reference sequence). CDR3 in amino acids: CSARDGGQGNSPLHF. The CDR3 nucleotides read TGCAGTGCTAGAGACGGAGGACAGGGCAATTCACCCCTCCACTTT.

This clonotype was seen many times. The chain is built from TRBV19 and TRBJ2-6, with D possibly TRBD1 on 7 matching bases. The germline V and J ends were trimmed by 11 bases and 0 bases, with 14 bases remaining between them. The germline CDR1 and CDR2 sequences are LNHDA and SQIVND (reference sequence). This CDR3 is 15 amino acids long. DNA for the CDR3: TGTGCCGCCCAGGGGGGCCACTCTGGGGCCAACGTCCTGACTTTC. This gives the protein CAAQGGHSGANVLTF.

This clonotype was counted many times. CDR3 region: CASVRTGGETQYF. The CDR3 region has the DNA TGTGCCAGTGTTAGGACAGGAGGAGAGACCCAGTACTTC. This chain connects TRBV28 to TRBJ2-5; 7 nucleotides align to TRBD1. Trimming at V came to 9 bases and at J to 4 bases, leaving 8 bases not matched to a gene. Germline CDR1 MDHEN, CDR2 SYDVKM. The CDR3 has 13 residues. Complete variable domain (other parts from reference TRBV28 and TRBJ2-5): DVKVTQSSRYLVKRTGEKVFLECVQDMDHENMFWYRQDPGLGLRLIYFSYDVKMKEKGDIPEGYSVSREKKERFSLILESASTNQTSMYLCASVRTGGETQYFGPGTRLLVL.

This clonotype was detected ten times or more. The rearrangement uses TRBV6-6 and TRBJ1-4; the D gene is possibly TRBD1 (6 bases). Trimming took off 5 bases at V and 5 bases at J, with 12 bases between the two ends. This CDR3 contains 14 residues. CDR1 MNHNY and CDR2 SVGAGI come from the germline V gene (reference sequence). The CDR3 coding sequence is TGTGCCAGCAGTGGCCAAACAGGGAATGAAAAACTGTTTTTT. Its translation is CASSGQTGNEKLFF.

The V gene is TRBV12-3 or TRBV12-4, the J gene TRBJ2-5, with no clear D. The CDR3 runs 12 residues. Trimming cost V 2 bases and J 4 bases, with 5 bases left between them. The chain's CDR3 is CASSLLGETQYF. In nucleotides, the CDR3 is TGTGCCAGCAGTTTACTTGGAGAGACCCAGTACTTC.

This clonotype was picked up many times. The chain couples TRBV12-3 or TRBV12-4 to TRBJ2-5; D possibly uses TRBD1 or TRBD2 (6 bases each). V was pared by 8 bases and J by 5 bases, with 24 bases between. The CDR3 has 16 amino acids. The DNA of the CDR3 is TGTGCCAGCGGGGGGCCTGGAGGGGTGGGGAGGGAGACCCAGTACTTC. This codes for CASGGPGGVGRETQYF.

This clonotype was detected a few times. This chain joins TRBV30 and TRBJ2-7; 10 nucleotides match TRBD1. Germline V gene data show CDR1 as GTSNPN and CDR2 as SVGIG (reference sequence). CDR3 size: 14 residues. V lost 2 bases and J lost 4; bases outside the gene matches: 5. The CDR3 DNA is TGTGCCTGGAGTCATTTGGACAGGGGGTACGAGCAGTACTTC. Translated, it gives CAWSHLDRGYEQYF.

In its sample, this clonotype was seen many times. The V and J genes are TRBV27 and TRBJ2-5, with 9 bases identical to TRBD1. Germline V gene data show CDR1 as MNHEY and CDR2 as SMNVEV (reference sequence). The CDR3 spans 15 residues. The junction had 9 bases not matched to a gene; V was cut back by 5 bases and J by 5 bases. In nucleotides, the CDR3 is TGTGCCAGCAGTCCATCACAGGGGGCAGGCGAGACCCAGTACTTC. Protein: CASSPSQGAGETQYF.

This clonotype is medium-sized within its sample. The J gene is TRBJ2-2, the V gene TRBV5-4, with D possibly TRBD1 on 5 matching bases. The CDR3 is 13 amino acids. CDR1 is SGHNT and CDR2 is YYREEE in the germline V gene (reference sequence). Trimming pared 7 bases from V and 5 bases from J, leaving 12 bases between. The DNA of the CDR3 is TGTGCCAGCTCAACTGGGGCAACCGGGGAGCTGTTTTTT. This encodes CASSTGATGELFF.

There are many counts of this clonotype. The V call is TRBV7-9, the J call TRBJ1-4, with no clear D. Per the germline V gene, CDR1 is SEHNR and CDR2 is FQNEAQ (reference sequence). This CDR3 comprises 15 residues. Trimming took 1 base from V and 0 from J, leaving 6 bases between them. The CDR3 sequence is CASSLVPATNEKLFF. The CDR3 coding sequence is TGTGCCAGCAGCTTAGTCCCCGCAACTAATGAAAAACTGTTTTTT.

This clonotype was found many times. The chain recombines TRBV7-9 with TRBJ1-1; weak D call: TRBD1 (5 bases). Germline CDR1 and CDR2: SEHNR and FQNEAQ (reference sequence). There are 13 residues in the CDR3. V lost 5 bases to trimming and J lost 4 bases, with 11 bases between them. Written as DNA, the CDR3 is TGTGCCAGCAGCCGATGGCAGGGCACTGAAGCTTTCTTT. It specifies CASSRWQGTEAFF. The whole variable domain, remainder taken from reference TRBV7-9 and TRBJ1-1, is DTGVSQNPRHKITKRGQNVTFRCDPISEHNRLYWYRQTLGQGPEFLTYFQNEAQLEKSRLLSDRFSAERPKGSFSTLEIQRTEQGDSAMYLCASSRWQGTEAFFGQGTRLTVV.

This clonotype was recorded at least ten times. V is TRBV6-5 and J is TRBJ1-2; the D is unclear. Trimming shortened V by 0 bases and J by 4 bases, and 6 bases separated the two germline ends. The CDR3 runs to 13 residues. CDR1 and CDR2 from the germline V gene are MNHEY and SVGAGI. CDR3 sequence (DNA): TGTGCCAGCAGTTACTCAGAGAGCTATGGCTACACCTTC. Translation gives CASSYSESYGYTF.

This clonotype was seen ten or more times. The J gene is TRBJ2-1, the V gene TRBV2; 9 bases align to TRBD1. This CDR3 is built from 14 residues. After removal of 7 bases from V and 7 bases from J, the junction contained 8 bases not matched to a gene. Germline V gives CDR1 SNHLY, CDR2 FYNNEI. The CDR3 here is CASNGQGHKNEQFF. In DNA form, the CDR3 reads TGTGCCAGCAACGGACAGGGGCACAAGAATGAGCAGTTCTTC.

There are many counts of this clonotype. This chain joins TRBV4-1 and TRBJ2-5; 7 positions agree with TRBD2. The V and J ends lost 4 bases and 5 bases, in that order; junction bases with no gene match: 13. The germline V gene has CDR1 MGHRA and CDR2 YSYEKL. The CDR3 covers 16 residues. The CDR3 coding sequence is TGCGCCAGCAGCCTCTCCCGGGGAGGGGTTGTGGAGACCCAGTACTTC. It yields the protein CASSLSRGGVVETQYF.

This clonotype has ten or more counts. Here the CDR3 DNA reads TGTGCCAGCAAAACTAGCCCGAGCTCCTACAATGAGCAGTTCTTC. This gives the protein CASKTSPSSYNEQFF. This chain links TRBV12-3 or TRBV12-4 with TRBJ2-1; D might be TRBD2 (6 bases). The CDR3 has 15 amino acids. V was cut by 7 bases and J by 0 bases, with 13 bases left in between.

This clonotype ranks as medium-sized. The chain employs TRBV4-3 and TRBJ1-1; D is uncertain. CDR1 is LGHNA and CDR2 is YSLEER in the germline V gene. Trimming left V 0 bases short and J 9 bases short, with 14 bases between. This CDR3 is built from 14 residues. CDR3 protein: CASSQDIGARKAFF. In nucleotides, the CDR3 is TGCGCCAGCAGCCAAGATATCGGCGCTCGAAAAGCTTTCTTT.

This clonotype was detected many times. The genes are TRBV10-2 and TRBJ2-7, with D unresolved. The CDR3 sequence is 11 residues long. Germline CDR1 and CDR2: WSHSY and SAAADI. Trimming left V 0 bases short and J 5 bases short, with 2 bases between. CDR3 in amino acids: CASSESNEQYF. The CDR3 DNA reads TGCGCCAGCAGTGAGTCTAACGAGCAGTACTTC.

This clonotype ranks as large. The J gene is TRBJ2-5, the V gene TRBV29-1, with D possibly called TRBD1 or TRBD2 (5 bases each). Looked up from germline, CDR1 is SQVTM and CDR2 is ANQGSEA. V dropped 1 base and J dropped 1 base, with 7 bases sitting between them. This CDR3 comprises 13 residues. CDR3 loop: CSVEGGTQETQYF. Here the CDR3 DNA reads TGCAGCGTTGAAGGGGGGACCCAAGAGACCCAGTACTTC.

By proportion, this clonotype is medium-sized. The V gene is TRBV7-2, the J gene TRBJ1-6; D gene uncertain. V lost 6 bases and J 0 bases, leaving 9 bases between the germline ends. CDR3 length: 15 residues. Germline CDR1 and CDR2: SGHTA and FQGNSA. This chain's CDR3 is CASSPGPSYNSPLHF. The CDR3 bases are TGTGCCAGCAGTCCAGGCCCCTCCTATAATTCACCCCTCCACTTT. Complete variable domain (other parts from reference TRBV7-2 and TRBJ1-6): GAGVSQSPSNKVTEKGKDVELRCDPISGHTALYWYRQSLGQGLEFLIYFQGNSAPDKSGLPSDRFSAERTGGSVSTLTIQRTQQEDSAVYLCASSPGPSYNSPLHFGNGTRLTVT.

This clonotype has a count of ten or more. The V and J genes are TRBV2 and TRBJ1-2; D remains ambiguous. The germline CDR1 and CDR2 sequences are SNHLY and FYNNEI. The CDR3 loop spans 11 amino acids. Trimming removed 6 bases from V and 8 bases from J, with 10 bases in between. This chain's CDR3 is CASREGAGYTF. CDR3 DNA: TGTGCCAGCAGGGAGGGAGCGGGCTACACCTTC.

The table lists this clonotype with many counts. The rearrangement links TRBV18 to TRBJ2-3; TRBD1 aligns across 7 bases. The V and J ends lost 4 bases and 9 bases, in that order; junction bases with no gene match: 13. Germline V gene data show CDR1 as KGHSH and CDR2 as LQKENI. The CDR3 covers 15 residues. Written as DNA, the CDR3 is TGTGCCAGCTCACGGGTCACTGACAGGGTAGACACGCAGTATTTT. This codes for CASSRVTDRVDTQYF.

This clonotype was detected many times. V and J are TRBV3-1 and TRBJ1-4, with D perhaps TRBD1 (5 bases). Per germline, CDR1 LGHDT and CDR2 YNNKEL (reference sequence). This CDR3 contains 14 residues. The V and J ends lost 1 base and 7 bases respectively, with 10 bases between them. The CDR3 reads CASSQAIRGEKLFF. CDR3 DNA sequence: TGTGCCAGCAGCCAAGCTATTAGGGGTGAAAAACTGTTTTTT.